The 15 T cell receptor beta chains listed next were all sequenced from one sample in a study of Ad26.COV2.S vaccination and SARS-CoV-2 variants. Measured with immunoSEQ multiplex PCR; TCRdb has only the in-frame clones, and not every one. The sample lists roughly 380,000 clones, more than 75% occurring once. The treatment was: about 20 received Ad26.COV2.S at low or high dose, single or two shots; about 5 received placebo; per-sample allocation not given. The samples date from day 63 after the first vaccine or placebo injection. The sample here was peripheral blood, taken in a trial of Ad26.COV2.S vaccine versus placebo. Source of these receptors: a person between 18 and 65 years old who received the Ad26.COV2.S COVID-19 vaccine or a placebo.

The genes are TRBV11-3 and TRBJ2-3; the D call may be TRBD1 or TRBD2 (5 bases each). Germline V gives CDR1 SGHNT, CDR2 YENEEA. The V end was cut by 5 bases, the J end by 0 bases, with 9 bases between. The CDR3 has 14 residues. The CDR3 spells CASSRRDSTDTQYF. The CDR3 bases are TGTGCCAGCAGCCGTCGGGACAGCACAGATACGCAGTATTTT.

The CDR3 spells CASSLGGSSYNEQFF. CDR3 DNA sequence: TGTGCCAGTAGTTTAGGGGGGAGCTCCTACAATGAGCAGTTCTTC. V gene TRBV19 combines with J gene TRBJ2-1; possibly TRBD1 or TRBD2 for D (6 bases each). V lost 5 bases, J lost 0 bases, and 11 bases lay in between. Germline V gene lookup returns CDR1 LNHDA and CDR2 SQIVND (reference sequence). CDR3 size: 15 residues.

The chain links TRBV6-5 to TRBJ2-2, with a weak D call TRBD2 (6 bases). The V end was cut by 2 bases, the J end by 4 bases, with 11 bases between. The CDR3 runs to 15 residues. Germline CDR1 and CDR2: MNHEY and SVGAGI. The CDR3 sequence is CASSYARGGTGELFF. CDR3 bases: TGTGCCAGCAGTTACGCACGGGGAGGCACCGGGGAGCTGTTTTTT.

The chain has TRBV7-6 and TRBJ1-5; unclear D gene. Trimming left V 1 base short and J 7 bases short, with 11 bases between. Per the germline V gene, CDR1 is SGHVS and CDR2 is FNYEAQ. CDR3 length equals 14 residues. In DNA form, the CDR3 reads TGTGCCAGCAGCTTAGGGCAAGTCAACCAGCCCCAGCATTTT. Encoded protein: CASSLGQVNQPQHF.

The chain links TRBV27 to TRBJ1-4; tentative D call: TRBD1 (5 bases). The V gene lost 5 bases and the J gene lost 1 base, with 11 bases spanning the gap. Germline CDR1 and CDR2: MNHEY and SMNVEV (reference sequence). The CDR3 covers 15 residues. CDR3 amino acids: CASSAQGGTNEKLFF. CDR3 nucleotides: TGTGCCAGCAGTGCCCAGGGAGGAACTAATGAAAAACTGTTTTTT.

The chain joins TRBV4-2 to TRBJ1-3; D gene uncertain. This CDR3 has 16 amino acids. Germline lookup yields CDR1 LGHNA and CDR2 YNFKEQ. Trimming shortened V by 0 bases and J by 0 bases, and 9 bases separated the two germline ends. Here the CDR3 DNA reads TGTGCCAGCAGCCAAGACCCCGTCCCCTCTGGAAACACCATATATTTT. This sequence encodes CASSQDPVPSGNTIYF.

The chain joins TRBV12-3 or TRBV12-4 to TRBJ2-1; D not resolved. The CDR3 sequence is 13 residues long. V lost 2 bases and J 4 bases, leaving 6 bases between the germline ends. The CDR3 reads CASSLKEYNEQFF. Written as DNA, the CDR3 is TGTGCCAGCAGTTTAAAAGAGTACAATGAGCAGTTCTTC.

The V and J genes are TRBV7-2 and TRBJ1-5; 7 nucleotides align to TRBD1. CDR3 length: 14 amino acids. V shed 5 bases, J shed 6 bases, and the junction held 7 bases outside the gene matches. Germline values: CDR1 SGHTA, CDR2 FQGNSA. In nucleotides, the CDR3 is TGTGCCAGCAGCGTAGGGGGCGAGGCTCAGCCCCAGCATTTT. Translation: CASSVGGEAQPQHF. The full variable domain, rest sourced from reference TRBV7-2 and TRBJ1-5, is GAGVSQSPSNKVTEKGKDVELRCDPISGHTALYWYRQSLGQGLEFLIYFQGNSAPDKSGLPSDRFSAERTGGSVSTLTIQRTQQEDSAVYLCASSVGGEAQPQHFGDGTRLSIL.

The sample holds one count of this clone. The chain uses TRBV19 and TRBJ1-1; D is perhaps TRBD1 (6 bases). Per the germline V gene, CDR1 is LNHDA and CDR2 is SQIVND (reference sequence). The CDR3 runs 14 residues. V lost 7 bases to trimming and J lost 3 bases, with 15 bases between them. CDR3 sequence (DNA): TGTGCCAGTAAAACCCGGCCAGGGGACACTGAAGCTTTCTTT. Protein product: CASKTRPGDTEAFF.

This chain joins TRBV15 and TRBJ2-7; D remains unclear. Germline V gives CDR1 LNHNV, CDR2 YYDKDF (reference sequence). The CDR3 covers 14 residues. With 3 bases removed from V and 4 bases from J, the gap between germline ends came to 13 bases. CDR3 region: CATSSSRSSYEQYF. In nucleotides, the CDR3 is TGTGCCACCAGCAGTTCCAGGAGTTCGTACGAGCAGTACTTC.

In nucleotides, the CDR3 is TGCAGCGTTCTAGAATCAGGGTTCCCCACAGATACGCAGTATTTT. Its protein product is CSVLESGFPTDTQYF. This sequence joins TRBV29-1 and TRBJ2-3, with D perhaps matching TRBD1 (5 bases). V was trimmed by 5 bases and J by 2 bases, leaving 17 bases between them. The germline V gene has CDR1 SQVTM and CDR2 ANQGSEA. This CDR3 region has 15 residues.

The chain combines TRBV6-5 with TRBJ2-7; 8 bases fit TRBD2. The V segment lost 4 bases and the J segment 6 bases; nucleotides outside the gene matches: 8. This CDR3 has 14 residues. Germline V gives CDR1 MNHEY, CDR2 SVGAGI. Here the CDR3 DNA reads TGTGCCAGCAGTTCGGCGGGGGGCTACTCCGAGCAGTACTTC. Translation: CASSSAGGYSEQYF.

The chain employs TRBV5-1 and TRBJ2-3; 10 bases agree with TRBD2. The germline CDR1 and CDR2 sequences are SGHRS and YFSETQ. CDR3 size: 13 residues. J was trimmed by 6 bases and V by 5 bases; bases with no gene match: 3. The CDR3 DNA reads as TGCGCCAGCAGAATGGGACTAGCGGATACGCAGTATTTT. Its protein product is CASRMGLADTQYF.

The V call is TRBV4-1, the J call TRBJ2-7; D not resolved. V shed 1 base and J shed 0 bases, with 10 bases lying between them. The length of the CDR3 is 15 residues. Germline-derived CDR1 and CDR2 are MGHRA and YSYEKL. Here the CDR3 DNA reads TGCGCCAGCAGCCAAGTCCAGGCCAGCTCCTACGAGCAGTACTTC. This translates into CASSQVQASSYEQYF.

The V and J genes are TRBV5-1 and TRBJ2-3; TRBD2 matches at 10 bases. The V segment lost 2 bases and the J segment 4 bases; nucleotides outside the gene matches: 4. The CDR3 contains 15 residues. Germline lookup yields CDR1 SGHRS and CDR2 YFSETQ. As DNA, the CDR3 is TGCGCCAGCAGCTTACAGCGGGGGGGTTCAGATACGCAGTATTTT. As protein: CASSLQRGGSDTQYF.